One sample yielded the 3 T cell receptor beta chains listed below, sequenced in a study of blood T cell repertoires in COVID-19. Only in-frame clones appear in the TCRdb table, and some are missing; sequencing was by immunoSEQ multiplex PCR. This sample carries 280,000 or so clones, around 89% of them seen once, and the ten largest clones take around 1.7%. Sequencing was performed on PBMCs or T cells enriched from blood (not recorded which). The receptors derive from a woman younger than 30 with acute COVID-19.

This clone was seen a few times. The V gene is TRBV5-4, the J gene TRBJ1-1, with D hard to call. The CDR3 consists of 17 residues. Germline lookup yields CDR1 SGHNT and CDR2 YYREEE (reference sequence). V gave up 9 bases and J gave up 1 base, with 25 bases separating them. As DNA, the CDR3 is TGTGCCACCCGAGTAGGACTTAACGGCATATCGAACACTGAAGCTTTCTTT. As protein: CATRVGLNGISNTEAFF.

This clone has just one count. The V and J genes are TRBV27 and TRBJ2-3, with D perhaps TRBD1 (6 bases). CDR3 length: 14 residues. The V gene's germline CDR1 is MNHEY and CDR2 SMNVEV (reference sequence). Between the trimmed V and J ends, which lost 3 bases and 2 bases, there was a span of 9 bases. The CDR3 bases are TGTGCCAGCAGTTTGAACAGGGCCACAGATACGCAGTATTTT. It encodes CASSLNRATDTQYF.

The chain carries TRBV3-1 (or the pseudogene TRBV3-2) and TRBJ2-7; TRBD2 might be the D (6 bases). CDR1 and CDR2 from the germline V gene are LGHDT and YNNKEL (reference sequence). The CDR3 contains 15 residues. Trimming left V 4 bases short and J 1 base short, with 14 bases between. The CDR3 spells CASSPGLGGSYEQYF. CDR3 coding DNA: TGTGCCAGCAGCCCCGGCCTTGGGGGGTCCTACGAGCAGTACTTC.